The 28 T cell receptor beta chains below were found in one sample sequenced in a study of blood T cell repertoires in COVID-19. Using immunoSEQ multiplex PCR, the repertoire was profiled, and TCRdb retains in-frame clones only, with some absent. The sample carries 200,000 to 250,000 clones, roughly 88% recorded once. Sample: PBMCs or T cells enriched from blood (not recorded which). Receptors were obtained from a woman in her 50s who had recovered from COVID-19.

The chain links TRBV19 to TRBJ1-2; 7 nucleotides line up with TRBD1. Per the germline V gene, CDR1 is LNHDA and CDR2 is SQIVND (reference sequence). The CDR3 runs 15 residues. V lost 5 bases and J lost 4; bases outside the gene matches: 10. The CDR3 coding sequence is TGTGCCAGTAGTGGTTGGACAGGAAAGGGCTATGGCTACACCTTC. It codes for CASSGWTGKGYGYTF.

The CDR3 DNA reads TGTGCCTGGAGTGTACCGAACATCTATAATTCACCCCTCCACTTT. Encoded protein: CAWSVPNIYNSPLHF. The chain couples TRBV30 to TRBJ1-6, with D unresolved. The ends were cut back, 0 bases at V and 3 bases at J, with 9 bases in the middle. This CDR3 is built from 15 residues. Germline CDR1 is GTSNPN and CDR2 is SVGIG (reference sequence).

This chain links TRBV30 with TRBJ1-1; D is perhaps TRBD1 (5 bases). V gave up 2 bases and J gave up 3 bases, with 10 bases separating them. CDR3 length equals 13 residues. Germline V CDR1 and CDR2: GTSNPN, SVGIG (reference sequence). The CDR3 sequence is CAWSSRGDTEAFF. In DNA form, the CDR3 reads TGTGCCTGGAGTTCACGGGGGGACACTGAAGCTTTCTTT.

The chain employs TRBV5-6 and TRBJ1-2, with 7 bases identical to TRBD1. With V trimmed by 3 bases and J by 4 bases, 3 bases remained unmatched. The CDR3 spans 13 residues. Germline CDR1 SGHDT, CDR2 YYEEEE. CDR3 sequence: CASSSGTVYGYTF. DNA of the CDR3: TGTGCCAGCAGCTCCGGGACAGTCTATGGCTACACCTTC.

The DNA for the CDR3 is TGTGCCAGCAGCATCCCCAGGGTCTTCCTTCCTCATCAGCCCCAGCATTTT. Protein sequence: CASSIPRVFLPHQPQHF. The chain carries TRBV21-1 and TRBJ1-5; TRBD1 reflects the table's D call only, with no check against the DNA. TRBV21-1 is shown as a pseudogene. This CDR3 is built from 17 residues.

This chain connects TRBV27 to TRBJ2-1; D call uncertain. V was trimmed by 7 bases and J by 4 bases, leaving 5 bases between them. The CDR3 loop spans 11 amino acids. The germline gives CDR1 MNHEY, CDR2 SMNVEV (reference sequence). CDR3 sequence reads: CASTSYNEQFF. The CDR3 DNA reads TGTGCCAGCACCTCGTACAATGAGCAGTTCTTC.

This chain connects TRBV4-2 to TRBJ2-7; weak D call: TRBD1 (5 bases). The CDR3 contains 14 residues. The ends were cut back, 0 bases at V and 0 bases at J, with 6 bases in the middle. In germline, CDR1 is LGHNA, CDR2 YNFKEQ. The CDR3 DNA reads as TGTGCCAGCAGCCAAGACAGGGACTCCTACGAGCAGTACTTC. This translates into CASSQDRDSYEQYF.

The genes are TRBV5-1 and TRBJ2-5; the D gene is possibly TRBD2 (5 bases). CDR1 and CDR2 from the germline V gene are SGHRS and YFSETQ. V shed 3 bases and J shed 1 base, with 16 bases lying between them. This CDR3 spans 16 amino acids. The CDR3 spells CASSWPTGISQETQYF. Here the CDR3 DNA reads TGCGCCAGCAGCTGGCCGACGGGGATATCCCAAGAGACCCAGTACTTC. The complete variable domain, with remaining parts taken from reference TRBV5-1 and TRBJ2-5, reads KAGVTQTPRYLIKTRGQQVTLSCSPISGHRSVSWYQQTPGQGLQFLFEYFSETQRNKGNFPGRFSGRQFSNSRSEMNVSTLELGDSALYLCASSWPTGISQETQYFGPGTRLLVL.

The chain carries TRBV11-3 and TRBJ1-2; D unclear. CDR3 length equals 14 residues. Germline V gene data show CDR1 as SGHNT and CDR2 as YENEEA. V was trimmed by 5 bases and J by 0 bases, leaving 10 bases between them. In DNA form, the CDR3 reads TGTGCCAGCAGCCCCCCCCAGTCTAACTATGGCTACACCTTC. Translating gives CASSPPQSNYGYTF.

V and J are TRBV19 and TRBJ2-3, with D perhaps matching TRBD2 (7 bases). The V end lost 9 bases, the J end lost 3 bases, and 16 bases lay between the germline ends. There are 14 residues in the CDR3. Germline CDR1 LNHDA, CDR2 SQIVND (reference sequence). CDR3 in amino acids: CARRGGGETDTQYF. DNA for the CDR3: TGTGCCAGACGAGGGGGGGGTGAGACAGATACGCAGTATTTT.

The J gene is TRBJ2-5, the V gene TRBV7-3, with 11 bases identical to TRBD1. This CDR3 contains 16 residues. J was trimmed by 2 bases and V by 5 bases; bases with no gene match: 7. Germline CDR1 reads SGHTA; CDR2 reads FQGTGA. CDR3 in DNA: TGTGCCAGCAGCCTAGGACAGGGGGCCGGTCAAGAGACCCAGTACTTC. This codes for CASSLGQGAGQETQYF.

The chain carries TRBV7-2 and TRBJ1-4; D call uncertain. The CDR3 consists of 13 residues. Between the trimmed V and J ends, which lost 1 base and 5 bases, there was a span of 5 bases. Looked up from germline, CDR1 is SGHTA and CDR2 is FQGNSA. CDR3 region: CASSLGQNEKLFF. CDR3 DNA: TGTGCCAGCAGCTTAGGGCAGAATGAAAAACTGTTTTTT.

The chain uses TRBV5-4 and TRBJ2-1, with 7 bases identical to TRBD1. The CDR3 totals 15 residues. V shed 4 bases, J shed 2 bases, and the junction held 6 bases outside the gene matches. Germline CDR1 is SGHNT and CDR2 is YYREEE (reference sequence). CDR3 DNA: TGTGCCAGCAGCGCCCGGGACAGACCCTACAATGAGCAGTTCTTC. Its translation: CASSARDRPYNEQFF. The whole variable domain, remainder taken from reference TRBV5-4 and TRBJ2-1, is ETGVTQSPTHLIKTRGQQVTLRCSSQSGHNTVSWYQQALGQGPQFIFQYYREEENGRGNFPPRFSGLQFPNYSSELNVNALELDDSALYLCASSARDRPYNEQFFGPGTRLTVL.

This clone was counted a single time. The chain recombines TRBV10-1 with TRBJ1-4; no definite D call. The ends were cut back, 4 bases at V and 10 bases at J, with 13 bases in the middle. This CDR3 comprises 13 residues. CDR1 and CDR2 from the germline V gene are WNHNN and SYGVQD (reference sequence). CDR3 in DNA: TGCGCCAGCAGTGCAGGCAAGAAAGGAAAACTGTTTTTT. Amino acids: CASSAGKKGKLFF.

This clone was picked up a small number of times. The chain couples TRBV7-9 to TRBJ2-4; D gene uncertain. CDR1 and CDR2 (germline): SEHNR, FQNEAQ (reference sequence). The CDR3 length is 14 residues. V shed 5 bases and J shed 4 bases, with 12 bases lying between them. CDR3 sequence: CASSPPGGKNIQYF. In DNA form, the CDR3 reads TGTGCCAGCAGCCCCCCCGGCGGTAAAAACATTCAGTACTTC.

V is TRBV7-8 and J is TRBJ1-5, with 7 nucleotides matching TRBD1. The CDR3 totals 16 residues. Germline CDR1 is SGHVS and CDR2 is FQNEAQ. V shed 5 bases and J 4 bases; nucleotides not matched to a gene: 11. CDR3 in amino acids: CASSRGGRESNQPQHF. The CDR3 coding sequence is TGTGCCAGCAGCCGAGGGGGCAGAGAGTCAAATCAGCCCCAGCATTTT. Full variable domain (outside the CDR3, taken from reference TRBV7-8 and TRBJ1-5): GAGVSQSPRYKVAKRGQDVALRCDPISGHVSLFWYQQALGQGPEFLTYFQNEAQLDKSGLPSDRFFAERPEGSVSTLKIQRTQQEDSAVYLCASSRGGRESNQPQHFGDGTRLSIL.

This rearrangement joins TRBV18 to TRBJ2-6; the match to TRBD1 covers 10 bases. The V and J ends lost 5 bases and 2 bases, in that order; junction bases with no gene match: 12. Germline V lookup: CDR1 KGHSH, CDR2 LQKENI. The CDR3 runs to 19 residues. CDR3 loop: CASSTTKQTGGAGANVLTF. DNA for the CDR3: TGTGCCAGCTCAACCACGAAACAGACAGGGGGCGCTGGGGCCAACGTCCTGACTTTC.

This clone came up a few times. This sequence joins TRBV11-3 and TRBJ1-1, with TRBD1 as a possible D gene (6 bases). CDR3 length: 15 residues. V was clipped by 5 bases and J by 1 base, with 14 bases between them. Per the germline V gene, CDR1 is SGHNT and CDR2 is YENEEA. The CDR3 sequence: CASSPGGTANTEAFF. CDR3 nucleotides: TGTGCCAGCAGCCCGGGGGGCACAGCGAACACTGAAGCTTTCTTT.

For the CDR3, the DNA is TGCAGCGTTGAAGTCCCGACAGGGTCCTACGAGCAGTACTTC. This translates into CSVEVPTGSYEQYF. The chain carries TRBV29-1 and TRBJ2-7; TRBD1 matches 7 bases. This CDR3 is built from 14 residues. J was trimmed by 1 base and V by 1 base; bases with no gene match: 4. Germline CDR1 and CDR2: SQVTM and ANQGSEA.

The V call is TRBV6-2 or TRBV6-3, the J call TRBJ1-4; TRBD1 matches at 7 bases. The CDR3 runs to 15 residues. Losses at the gene ends were 4 bases for V and 10 bases for J; bases not matched to a gene: 12. Germline assignment: CDR1 MNHEY and CDR2 SVGEGT. The CDR3 coding sequence is TGTGCCAGCAGTTCCTTGCGGACAGGTCGCGGAAAACTGTTTTTT. Protein sequence: CASSSLRTGRGKLFF.

The CDR3 protein is CASSLWQNSPLHF. CDR3 bases: TGTGCCAGCAGTTTATGGCAGAATTCACCCCTCCACTTT. The chain is built from TRBV6-5 and TRBJ1-6; D gene unclear. The CDR3 runs to 13 residues. Trimming cost V 4 bases and J 7 bases, with 8 bases left between them. Germline CDR1 and CDR2: MNHEY and SVGAGI.

The chain uses TRBV6-5 and TRBJ1-1; 7 bases are shared with TRBD1. Per the germline V gene, CDR1 is MNHEY and CDR2 is SVGAGI. V gave up 6 bases and J gave up 1 base; unmatched junction bases: 5. The CDR3 spans 14 residues. The chain's CDR3 is CASSRTGENTEAFF. For the CDR3, the DNA is TGTGCCAGCAGCCGTACAGGGGAGAACACTGAAGCTTTCTTT.

The rearrangement links TRBV5-4 to TRBJ1-1; D is possibly TRBD1 (6 bases). This CDR3 spans 11 amino acids. Germline values: CDR1 SGHNT, CDR2 YYREEE (reference sequence). The germline V and J ends were trimmed by 2 bases and 11 bases, with 10 bases remaining between them. The CDR3 spells CASSLNREAFF. The DNA for the CDR3 is TGTGCCAGCAGCTTAAACAGGGAGGCTTTCTTT.

The chain couples TRBV7-3 to TRBJ2-3; D unclear. V shed 4 bases and J shed 1 base, with 12 bases lying between them. CDR3 size: 15 residues. CDR1 is SGHTA and CDR2 is FQGTGA in the germline V gene. The CDR3 DNA follows: TGTGCCAGCAGCTCACAGAAAACCGGCACAGATACGCAGTATTTT. This codes for CASSSQKTGTDTQYF.

The chain carries TRBV27 and TRBJ2-1; 8 bases align to TRBD2. The CDR3 covers 17 residues. The V gene's germline CDR1 is MNHEY and CDR2 SMNVEV (reference sequence). The junction had 10 bases not matched to a gene; V was cut back by 4 bases and J by 2 bases. CDR3 nucleotide sequence: TGTGCCAGCAGTTCGCCTCAGCGGGAGAGGGCCTACAATGAGCAGTTCTTC. Its translation is CASSSPQRERAYNEQFF.

This clone has only a few counts. The rearrangement uses TRBV4-1 and TRBJ1-3, with a tentative D call TRBD1 (5 bases). V was pared by 2 bases and J by 0 bases, with 17 bases between. The CDR3 runs to 18 residues. Looked up from germline, CDR1 is MGHRA and CDR2 is YSYEKL. As DNA, the CDR3 is TGCGCCAGCAGCCAACCCCAACTTGGGCAGGGCTCTGGAAACACCATATATTTT. It specifies CASSQPQLGQGSGNTIYF.

CDR3 in DNA: TGTGCCAGCAGCATGGGACTAAATTCACCCCTCCACTTT. This translates into CASSMGLNSPLHF. The genes are TRBV3-1 (or the pseudogene TRBV3-2) and TRBJ1-6; a weak D match, TRBD1 (5 bases). The CDR3 runs 13 residues. Germline lookup yields CDR1 LGHDT and CDR2 YNNKEL (reference sequence). The V end lost 5 bases, the J end lost 7 bases, and 9 bases lay between the germline ends.

This chain links TRBV27 with TRBJ2-2, with 14 bases lining up with TRBD2. CDR3 length: 17 amino acids. Germline CDR1 is MNHEY and CDR2 is SMNVEV (reference sequence). J was trimmed by 5 bases and V by 5 bases; bases with no gene match: 7. The chain's CDR3 is CASSATSGRAGTGELFF. The CDR3 DNA sequence: TGTGCCAGCAGTGCGACTAGCGGGAGGGCCGGTACCGGGGAGCTGTTTTTT.